The next 18 T cell receptor beta chains were all read from a single sample in a study of vaccination and CD4 T cells after COVID-19. Their target antigens are unknown. Treatment: roughly 11-day PBMC culture with coronavirus spike peptide pools or control peptides (ViraFEST assay). Collection of the unexposed donor's CD4+ T cells took place before the COVID-19 pandemic (2011-2018). At the Johns Hopkins FTIC core, DNA taken from cultured CD4+ T cells was sequenced by way of the Oncomine TCR Beta short-read assay. TCRdb ran MiXCR on the PCR reads and lists one entry per CDR3 protein. The sample carries 4,000 to 5,000 distinct CDR3 sequences, 35% to 40% recorded once. The source material was CD4+ T cells from blood, cultured in vitro. Receptors were obtained from a human donor in good health.

The chain combines TRBV2 with TRBJ1-6; 9 bases are shared with TRBD1. V dropped 3 bases and J dropped 7; count of bases not matched to a gene: 4. The CDR3 is 15 amino acids. From germline, CDR1 is SNHLY and CDR2 FYNNEI. The CDR3 is CASSEGGTGNSPLHF. The CDR3 nucleotides are TGTGCCAGCAGTGAGGGAGGGACAGGGAATTCACCCCTCCACTTT.

V usage is TRBV25-1 and J usage is TRBJ1-3; D gene uncertain. This CDR3 contains 13 residues. In germline, CDR1 is MGHDK, CDR2 SYGVNS. Trimming took 5 bases from V and 3 from J, leaving 8 bases between them. The CDR3 region has the DNA TGTGCCAGCAGTTATGGGTATGGAAACACCATATATTTT. This encodes CASSYGYGNTIYF.

This clonotype was found a few times. The chain recombines TRBV6-1 with TRBJ2-1; 11 bases match TRBD2. The CDR3 totals 16 residues. Germline trimming cut 2 bases from V and 8 bases from J; bases unmatched to any gene: 8. Germline loops: CDR1 MNHNS, CDR2 SASEGT. The CDR3 DNA sequence: TGTGCCAGCAGTGAAATTAGCGGGGGGGCCACGGATGAGCAGTTCTTC. Translated, it gives CASSEISGGATDEQFF.

This clonotype was counted only a few times. CDR3 sequence: CASSVGGVYTEAFF. DNA for the CDR3: TGTGCCAGCAGTGTAGGGGGTGTTTACACTGAAGCTTTCTTT. This rearrangement joins TRBV6-1 to TRBJ1-1, with a possible D match to TRBD1 (6 bases). The CDR3 loop spans 14 amino acids. Trimming took off 4 bases at V and 3 bases at J, with 12 bases between the two ends. Germline CDR1 MNHNS, CDR2 SASEGT.

This clonotype came up a few times. The chain recombines TRBV15 with TRBJ1-5, with D maybe TRBD1 (5 bases). Germline values: CDR1 LNHNV, CDR2 YYDKDF (reference sequence). CDR3 length equals 13 residues. V lost 7 bases and J lost 4, with 11 bases in between. The CDR3 DNA is TGTGCCACCACTCGAGGGGTTAATCAGCCCCAGCATTTT. As protein: CATTRGVNQPQHF.

This clonotype was seen just once. V usage is TRBV20-1 and J usage is TRBJ2-7; D is perhaps TRBD1 (6 bases). The CDR3 covers 14 residues. Germline V lookup: CDR1 DFQATT, CDR2 SNEGSKA (reference sequence). V was shortened by 3 bases and J by 6 bases, with 18 bases between the two germline ends. The CDR3 DNA follows: TGCAGTGCTAGGAGGGGGTACCAAGGTGGCGAGCAGTACTTC. Encoded protein: CSARRGYQGGEQYF.

The rearrangement uses TRBV6-1 and TRBJ2-3; D is undetermined. Trimming left V 5 bases short and J 2 bases short, with 11 bases between. CDR3 size: 14 residues. Per germline, CDR1 MNHNS and CDR2 SASEGT. CDR3 sequence reads: CASSPLRSTDTQYF. The CDR3 DNA is TGTGCCAGCAGTCCCCTTCGCTCCACAGATACGCAGTATTTT.

The chain couples TRBV6-5 to TRBJ2-3, with D maybe TRBD2 (7 bases). The CDR3 runs to 14 residues. In germline, CDR1 is MNHEY, CDR2 SVGAGI. Trimming shortened V by 4 bases and J by 1 base, and 9 bases separated the two germline ends. Written as DNA, the CDR3 is TGTGCCAGCAGTTGGGGGGGCGGCACAGATACGCAGTATTTT. The encoded protein is CASSWGGGTDTQYF.

J is TRBJ2-7 and V is TRBV6-1, with 11 bases aligning to TRBD1. The CDR3 covers 14 residues. V was pared by 5 bases and J by 6 bases, with 6 bases of the junction left unmatched. Germline lookup yields CDR1 MNHNS and CDR2 SASEGT. The CDR3 DNA is TGTGCCAGCAGTCAGGACAGGGGGCGCGGCGAGCAGTACTTC. This gives the protein CASSQDRGRGEQYF.

This clonotype was counted a few times. V gene TRBV7-9 combines with J gene TRBJ1-2; D unresolved. CDR1 and CDR2 from the germline V gene are SEHNR and FQNEAQ (reference sequence). V lost 1 base to trimming and J lost 1 base, with 10 bases between them. CDR3 length: 15 residues. The CDR3 spells CASSLGQAGNYGYTF. The CDR3 DNA follows: TGTGCCAGCAGCTTAGGTCAGGCTGGTAACTATGGCTACACCTTC. Full variable domain (missing parts from reference TRBV7-9 and TRBJ1-2): DTGVSQNPRHKITKRGQNVTFRCDPISEHNRLYWYRQTLGQGPEFLTYFQNEAQLEKSRLLSDRFSAERPKGSFSTLEIQRTEQGDSAMYLCASSLGQAGNYGYTFGSGTRLTVV.

The J gene is TRBJ1-1, the V gene TRBV19; D call uncertain. The V end lost 4 bases, the J end lost 4 bases, and 10 bases lay between the germline ends. The CDR3 is 13 residues long. Germline V gives CDR1 LNHDA, CDR2 SQIVND (reference sequence). CDR3: CASSKKEVTEAFF. Written as DNA, the CDR3 is TGTGCCAGTAGTAAAAAGGAGGTCACTGAAGCTTTCTTT.

This chain joins TRBV10-2 and TRBJ1-5, with unresolved D. Germline V gene sequence: CDR1 WSHSY, CDR2 SAAADI. The V and J ends lost 4 bases and 2 bases respectively, with 12 bases between them. This CDR3 comprises 15 residues. CDR3: CASSGGEIGNQPQHF. For the CDR3, the DNA is TGCGCCAGCAGTGGTGGGGAAATCGGCAATCAGCCCCAGCATTTT.

The chain carries TRBV24-1 and TRBJ2-5; 7 bases map to TRBD2. V shed 0 bases, J shed 0 bases, and the junction held 6 bases outside the gene matches. The CDR3 loop spans 17 amino acids. Germline lookup yields CDR1 KGHDR and CDR2 SFDVKD. CDR3 nucleotides: TGTGCCACCAGTGATTTGCGGGACGGGGGGTACCAAGAGACCCAGTACTTC. Translated: CATSDLRDGGYQETQYF.

The genes are TRBV5-4 and TRBJ2-1; D perhaps matches TRBD2 (5 bases). CDR3 size: 11 residues. Germline V gene data show CDR1 as SGHNT and CDR2 as YYREEE (reference sequence). The ends were cut back, 3 bases at V and 9 bases at J, with 7 bases in the middle. Here the CDR3 reads CASSSTSEQFF. For the CDR3, the DNA is TGTGCCAGCAGCTCAACTAGTGAGCAGTTCTTC.

This clonotype has just a few counts. The V call is TRBV6-1, the J call TRBJ1-1; D unclear. V was trimmed by 2 bases and J by 0 bases, leaving 7 bases between them. The V gene's germline CDR1 is MNHNS and CDR2 SASEGT. The CDR3 consists of 14 residues. CDR3 DNA: TGTGCCAGCAGTGAATGGCCGATGAACACTGAAGCTTTCTTT. As protein: CASSEWPMNTEAFF.

V gene TRBV12-3 or TRBV12-4 combines with J gene TRBJ2-7; tentatively, D is TRBD1 (6 bases). Trimming removed 3 bases at V and 0 bases at J, with 12 bases between. This CDR3 spans 15 amino acids. Here the CDR3 reads CASSFWGPNSYEQYF. The CDR3 region has the DNA TGTGCCAGCAGTTTTTGGGGGCCCAACTCCTACGAGCAGTACTTC.

V and J are TRBV24-1 and TRBJ2-3, with 8 bases aligning to TRBD1. The germline V gene encodes CDR1 KGHDR and CDR2 SFDVKD. V gave up 5 bases and J gave up 3 bases; unmatched junction bases: 6. CDR3 length: 15 amino acids. CDR3 sequence reads: CATSAPGQGTDTQYF. Here the CDR3 DNA reads TGTGCCACCAGTGCACCTGGACAGGGAACAGATACGCAGTATTTT.

This chain joins TRBV7-2 and TRBJ1-1; D is unclear. V was pared by 1 base and J by 6 bases, with 15 bases between. This CDR3 has 15 amino acids. Looked up from germline, CDR1 is SGHTA and CDR2 is FQGNSA. CDR3 in DNA: TGTGCCAGCAGCTTAGGGGCGACGGGCGGGGCTGAAGCTTTCTTT. Translated, it gives CASSLGATGGAEAFF.